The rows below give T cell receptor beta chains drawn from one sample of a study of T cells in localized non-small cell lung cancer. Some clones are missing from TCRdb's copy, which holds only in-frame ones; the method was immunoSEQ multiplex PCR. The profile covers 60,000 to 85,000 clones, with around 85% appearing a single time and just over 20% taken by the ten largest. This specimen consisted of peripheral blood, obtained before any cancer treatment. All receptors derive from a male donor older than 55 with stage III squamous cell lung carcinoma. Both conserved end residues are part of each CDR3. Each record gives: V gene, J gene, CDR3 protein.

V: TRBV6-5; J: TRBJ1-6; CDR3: CASSSLGYNSPLHF
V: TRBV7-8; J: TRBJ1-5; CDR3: CASSLSRGQPQHF
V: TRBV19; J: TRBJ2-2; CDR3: CASRRSGGPGELFF
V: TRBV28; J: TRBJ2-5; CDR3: CASERGREETQYF
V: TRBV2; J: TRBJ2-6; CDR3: CASSGSRSAGANVLTF
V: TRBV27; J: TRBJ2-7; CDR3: CASSRQGQDEQYF
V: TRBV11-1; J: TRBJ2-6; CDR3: CASSPGDGANVLTF
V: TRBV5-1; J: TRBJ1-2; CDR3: CASSLVGGGHGYTF
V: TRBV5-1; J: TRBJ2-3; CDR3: CASSLDRATDTQYF
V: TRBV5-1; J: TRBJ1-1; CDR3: CASSLPGQLNTEAFF
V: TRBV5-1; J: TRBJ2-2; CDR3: CASSLAGANTGELFF
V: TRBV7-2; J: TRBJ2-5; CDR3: CASSTPGSAQETQYF
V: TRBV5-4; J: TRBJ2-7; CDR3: CASSGGTGGNEQYF
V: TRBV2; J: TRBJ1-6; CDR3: CASSEPDYNPPLHF
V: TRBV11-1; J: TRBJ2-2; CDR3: CASSFGTGGTGELFF
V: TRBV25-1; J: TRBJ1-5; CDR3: CASSVGSNQPQHF
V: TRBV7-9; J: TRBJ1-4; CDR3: CASSSAGYEKLFF
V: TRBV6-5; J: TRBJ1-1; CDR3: CASRPDRAGQTEAFF
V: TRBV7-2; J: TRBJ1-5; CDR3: CASSLATGVDQPQHF
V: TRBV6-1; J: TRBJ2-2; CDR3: CASEGQDTGELFF
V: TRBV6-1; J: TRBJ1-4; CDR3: CASSDTDLNEKLFF
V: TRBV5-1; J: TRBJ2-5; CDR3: CASSSGTSVKETQYF
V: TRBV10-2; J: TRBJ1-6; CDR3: CASSEETGNSPLHF
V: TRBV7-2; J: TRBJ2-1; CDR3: CASSLQFFGQFF
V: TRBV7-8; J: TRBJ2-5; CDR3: CASSSGGGGSQETQYF
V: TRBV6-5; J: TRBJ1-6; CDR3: CASLTGLYNSPLHF
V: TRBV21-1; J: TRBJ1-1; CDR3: CASSKRGKGIVTEAFF
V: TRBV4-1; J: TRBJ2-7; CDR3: CASSPRGGSYEQYF
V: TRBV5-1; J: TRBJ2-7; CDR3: CASSSVLGRQTYEQYF
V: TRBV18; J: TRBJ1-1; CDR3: CASSPQPQGTEAFF
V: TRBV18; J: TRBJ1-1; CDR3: CASSPTSGSEAFF
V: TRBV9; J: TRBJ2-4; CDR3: CASSAGQGGRNIQYF
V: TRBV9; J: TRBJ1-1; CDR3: CASSVSSQGVNTEAFF
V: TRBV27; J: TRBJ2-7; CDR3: CASSGGGRAPYEQYF
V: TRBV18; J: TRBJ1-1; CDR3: CASSPEAGNTEAFF
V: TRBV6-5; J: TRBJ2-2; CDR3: CASNRGGGNTGELFF
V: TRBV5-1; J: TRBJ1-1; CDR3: CASRLGGNTEAFF
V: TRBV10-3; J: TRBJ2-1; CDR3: CAISEGLGSSYNEQFF
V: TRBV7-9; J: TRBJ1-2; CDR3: CASRPGQNYGYTF
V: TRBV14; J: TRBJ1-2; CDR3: CASSQLALATYGYTF
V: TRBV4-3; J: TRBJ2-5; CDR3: CASSRLAGAGSETQYF
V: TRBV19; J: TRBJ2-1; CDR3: CASSLRDRGGNEQFF
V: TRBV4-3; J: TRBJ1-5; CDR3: CASSQDGGQPQHF
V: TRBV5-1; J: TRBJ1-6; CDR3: CASSLVHGRINSPLHF
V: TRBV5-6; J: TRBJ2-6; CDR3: CASSLVQGGSSGANVLTF
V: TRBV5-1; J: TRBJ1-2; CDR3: CASSFRQGAQNGYTF
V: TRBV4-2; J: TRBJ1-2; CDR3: CASSQDRTDGYTF
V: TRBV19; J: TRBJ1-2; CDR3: CASRWGGGDYGYTF
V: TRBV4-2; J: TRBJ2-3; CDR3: CASSPGDSGGVADTQYF
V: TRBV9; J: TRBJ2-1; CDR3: CASSVEALGSYNEQFF
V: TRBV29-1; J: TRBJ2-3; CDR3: CSVETGKGTDTQYF
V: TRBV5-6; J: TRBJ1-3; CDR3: CASSWGGTGNTIYF
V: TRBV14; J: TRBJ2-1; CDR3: CASSQEKTFNRRHEQFF
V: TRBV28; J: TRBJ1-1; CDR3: CASTTNRGRGAFF